What follows describes a single T cell receptor (beta chain). Treatment of patients with chemo-refractory metastatic non-small-cell lung cancer consisted of focal radiation plus CTLA-4 blockade with ipilimumab. The sample originates from a study of radiotherapy plus CTLA-4 blockade in lung cancer. Libraries were prepared by immunoSEQ multiplex PCR; TCRdb keeps only in-frame clonotypes and omits some of them. The table has approximately 46,000 clones, roughly 81% seen once. CDR3 length: 13 residues. Germline CDR1 is LNHNV and CDR2 is YYDKDF (reference sequence). The J segment lost 7 bases and the V segment lost 8 bases, leaving 9 bases of the junction unmatched.

The chain carries TRBV15 and TRBJ2-3; 7 bases agree with TRBD2. The sample was peripheral blood, taken from a patient treated with radiotherapy plus ipilimumab. The source is a human donor with non-small cell lung cancer whose response to radiotherapy plus ipilimumab could not be evaluated. CDR3 coding DNA: TGTGCCACCTCGACTAGCATAGGAAATACGCAGTATTTT. This gives the protein CATSTSIGNTQYF.